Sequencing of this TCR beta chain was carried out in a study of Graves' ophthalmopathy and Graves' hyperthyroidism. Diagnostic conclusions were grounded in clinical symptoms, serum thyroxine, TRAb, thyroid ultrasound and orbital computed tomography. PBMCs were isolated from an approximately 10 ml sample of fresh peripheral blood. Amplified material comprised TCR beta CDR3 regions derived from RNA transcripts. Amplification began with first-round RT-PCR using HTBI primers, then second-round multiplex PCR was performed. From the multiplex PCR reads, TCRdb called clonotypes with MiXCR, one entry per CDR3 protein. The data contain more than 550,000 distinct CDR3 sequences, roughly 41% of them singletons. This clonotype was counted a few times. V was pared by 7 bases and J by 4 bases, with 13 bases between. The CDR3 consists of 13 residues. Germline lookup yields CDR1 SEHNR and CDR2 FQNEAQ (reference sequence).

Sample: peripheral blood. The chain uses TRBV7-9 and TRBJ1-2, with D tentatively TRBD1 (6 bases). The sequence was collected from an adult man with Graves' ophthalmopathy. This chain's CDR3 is CASTALQGYGYTF. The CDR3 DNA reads TGTGCCAGCACAGCGCTACAGGGCTATGGCTACACCTTC.